One and the same sample provided the 19 T cell receptor beta chains below, sequenced in a study of PD-1 blockade in classical Hodgkin lymphoma. Generated by immunoSEQ multiplex PCR, the TCRdb table keeps only in-frame clones and is missing some. The profile shows 28,000 or so clones, around 64% of them singletons. Each of the patients experienced relapse following autologous stem cell transplantation, and their brentuximab vedotin exposure differed. The material was peripheral blood mononuclear cells (PBMCs), obtained before the second cycle of nivolumab. The receptors were gathered from a human donor with classical Hodgkin lymphoma.

The chain combines TRBV10-3 with TRBJ2-7; D not resolved. V shed 10 bases and J shed 2 bases, with 12 bases lying between them. Germline V gene sequence: CDR1 ENHRY, CDR2 SYGVKD. This CDR3 is 12 amino acids long. DNA of the CDR3: TGTGCCACCGGAGAAGGGACCTACGAGCAGTACTTC. This gives the protein CATGEGTYEQYF.

The chain joins TRBV7-8 to TRBJ2-6; TRBD1 might be the D (6 bases). V lost 3 bases, J lost 1 base, and 16 bases lay in between. This CDR3 has 18 amino acids. Germline V gene sequence: CDR1 SGHVS, CDR2 FQNEAQ. The CDR3 DNA sequence: TGTGCCAGCAGCTTTTGGGGGCGCGGTGAATCTGGGGCCAACGTCCTGACTTTC. This codes for CASSFWGRGESGANVLTF.

This sequence joins TRBV18 and TRBJ2-1, with 9 bases fitting TRBD2. The CDR3 is 15 amino acids. The germline CDR1 and CDR2 sequences are KGHSH and LQKENI. V lost 1 base and J lost 9; bases outside the gene matches: 7. For the CDR3, the DNA is TGTGCCAGCTCACCACGGGATAGCGGGGGAGGTGAGCAGTTCTTC. It codes for CASSPRDSGGGEQFF.

J is TRBJ2-3 and V is TRBV30; D call uncertain. This CDR3 spans 12 amino acids. Looked up from germline, CDR1 is GTSNPN and CDR2 is SVGIG (reference sequence). V was shortened by 3 bases and J by 1 base, with 5 bases between the two germline ends. Written as DNA, the CDR3 is TGTGCCTGGAGCGTCGGCACAGATACGCAGTATTTT. Residues: CAWSVGTDTQYF.

This chain joins TRBV7-9 and TRBJ1-4, with D perhaps TRBD1 (5 bases). Trimming pared 1 base from V and 0 bases from J, leaving 15 bases between. Germline lookup yields CDR1 SEHNR and CDR2 FQNEAQ (reference sequence). This CDR3 has 18 residues. The CDR3 spells CASSLGVGALSTNEKLFF. DNA for the CDR3: TGTGCCAGCAGCTTAGGAGTAGGGGCCCTATCAACTAATGAAAAACTGTTTTTT. The complete variable domain, with remaining parts taken from reference TRBV7-9 and TRBJ1-4, reads DTGVSQNPRHKITKRGQNVTFRCDPISEHNRLYWYRQTLGQGPEFLTYFQNEAQLEKSRLLSDRFSAERPKGSFSTLEIQRTEQGDSAMYLCASSLGVGALSTNEKLFFGSGTQLSVL.

There are many counts of this clone. This chain uses TRBV28 with TRBJ2-5; 9 positions agree with TRBD2. CDR1 is MDHEN, CDR2 SYDVKM, per germline. V shed 6 bases, J shed 5 bases, and the junction held 10 bases outside the gene matches. The CDR3 runs to 15 residues. CDR3 residues: CASSFAGGPQETQYF. The CDR3 DNA reads as TGTGCCAGCAGCTTTGCGGGGGGGCCTCAGGAGACCCAGTACTTC.

This clone occurred once. The gene calls are TRBV6-5 and TRBJ2-2, with D hard to call. Per the germline V gene, CDR1 is MNHEY and CDR2 is SVGAGI. Trimming removed 2 bases at V and 6 bases at J, with 7 bases between. The CDR3 covers 13 residues. The CDR3: CASSYPGSGELFF. CDR3 bases: TGTGCCAGCAGTTACCCCGGATCCGGGGAGCTGTTTTTT.

The rearrangement links TRBV19 to TRBJ1-3, with D hard to call. The CDR3 runs to 15 residues. Germline CDR1 LNHDA, CDR2 SQIVND (reference sequence). V was pared by 2 bases and J by 0 bases, with 8 bases between. CDR3 sequence: CASSIRTDSGNTIYF. DNA of the CDR3: TGTGCCAGTAGTATACGGACGGACTCTGGAAACACCATATATTTT.

The chain employs TRBV9 and TRBJ2-1; 9 bases are a match to TRBD1. This CDR3 spans 15 amino acids. CDR1 is SGDLS, CDR2 YYNGEE, per germline. Trimming cost V 4 bases and J 6 bases; bases outside gene matches: 8. The CDR3 sequence: CASSRTGATINEQFF. The CDR3 DNA follows: TGTGCCAGCAGCCGGACAGGGGCAACTATCAATGAGCAGTTCTTC.

This clone is categorized as medium-sized. The gene calls are TRBV20-1 and TRBJ1-3, with D uncertain. Germline CDR1 is DFQATT and CDR2 is SNEGSKA (reference sequence). This CDR3 has 11 residues. V lost 6 bases and J lost 1, with 4 bases in between. The CDR3 coding sequence is TGCAGTGCGCCATCTGGAAACACCATATATTTT. Protein product: CSAPSGNTIYF.

CDR3 sequence reads: CASSQSSYEQYF. The CDR3 DNA is TGTGCCAGCAGCCAGAGCTCCTACGAGCAGTACTTC. The chain joins TRBV7-2 to TRBJ2-7; D unclear. Germline CDR1 is SGHTA and CDR2 is FQGNSA. Deletions cut 5 bases from V and 0 bases from J, with 5 bases between. This CDR3 has 12 amino acids.

CDR3 DNA sequence: TGTGCCAGCAGCGCCTCCGATACGCAGTATTTT. Translation gives CASSASDTQYF. The chain carries TRBV7-9 and TRBJ2-3; D gene unclear. The germline V and J ends were trimmed by 5 bases and 6 bases, with 6 bases remaining between them. Germline CDR1 is SEHNR and CDR2 is FQNEAQ (reference sequence). CDR3 length equals 11 residues.

V and J are TRBV15 and TRBJ1-1; D is undetermined. The CDR3 has 15 amino acids. Germline values: CDR1 LNHNV, CDR2 YYDKDF (reference sequence). V lost 4 bases and J lost 3, with 15 bases in between. Here the CDR3 reads CATSNHLELDTEAFF. CDR3 sequence (DNA): TGTGCCACCAGCAATCACCTGGAATTGGACACTGAAGCTTTCTTT.

This clone is medium-sized. The J gene is TRBJ2-7, the V gene TRBV5-4, with D perhaps matching TRBD1 (6 bases). CDR3 size: 13 residues. Germline V gives CDR1 SGHNT, CDR2 YYREEE (reference sequence). V lost 7 bases, J lost 0 bases, and 11 bases lay in between. The CDR3 nucleotides are TGTGCCAGCCAAGGACAGTCCTCCTACGAGCAGTACTTC. This sequence encodes CASQGQSSYEQYF.

This chain connects TRBV19 to TRBJ2-7; a weak D match, TRBD1 (6 bases). Germline V gives CDR1 LNHDA, CDR2 SQIVND (reference sequence). The CDR3 extends over 13 amino acids. V was shortened by 2 bases and J by 6 bases, with 11 bases between the two germline ends. This CDR3 is CASSIIAGAEQYF. The CDR3 DNA is TGTGCCAGTAGTATAATCGCAGGGGCCGAGCAGTACTTC. Together with reference TRBV19 and TRBJ2-7, the CDR3 gives the full variable domain: DGGITQSPKYLFRKEGQNVTLSCEQNLNHDAMYWYRQDPGQGLRLIYYSQIVNDFQKGDIAEGYSVSREKKESFPLTVTSAQKNPTAFYLCASSIIAGAEQYFGPGTRLTVT.

This clone was seen a few times. The CDR3 DNA reads TGTGCCAGCAGCTTATATGGGTTGGAGACCCAGTACTTC. Amino acid sequence: CASSLYGLETQYF. This chain joins TRBV7-7 and TRBJ2-5; D call uncertain. This CDR3 is 13 amino acids long. Germline V gene lookup returns CDR1 SSHAT and CDR2 FNYEAQ (reference sequence). V dropped 2 bases and J dropped 5 bases, with 9 bases sitting between them.

The chain is built from TRBV5-6 and TRBJ2-5; 7 bases align to TRBD1. The J call is in doubt because the DNA end fits TRBJ2-7 better. CDR3 length: 15 residues. Germline V lookup: CDR1 SGHDT, CDR2 YYEEEE. CDR3 in DNA: TGTGCCAGCAGCTTGGGCGACAGGGAGTACTACGAGCAGTACTTC. This translates into CASSLGDREYYEQYF.

This clone was picked up one time. The V gene is TRBV19, the J gene TRBJ2-4, with TRBD1 matching over 9 bases. V was clipped by 4 bases and J by 0 bases; unmatched bases: 7. This CDR3 has 17 residues. In germline, CDR1 is LNHDA, CDR2 SQIVND (reference sequence). DNA for the CDR3: TGTGCCAGTAGTACCGCCGGGACAGGGCTAGCCAAAAACATTCAGTACTTC. It encodes CASSTAGTGLAKNIQYF.

J is TRBJ2-5 and V is TRBV5-1; D tentatively reads TRBD1 or TRBD2 (6 bases each). This CDR3 has 15 residues. CDR1 SGHRS and CDR2 YFSETQ come from the germline V gene. V dropped 0 bases and J dropped 5 bases, with 14 bases sitting between them. This CDR3 reads CASSLAGGRGETQYF. The CDR3 coding sequence is TGCGCCAGCAGCTTGGCCGGGGGCCGTGGGGAGACCCAGTACTTC.